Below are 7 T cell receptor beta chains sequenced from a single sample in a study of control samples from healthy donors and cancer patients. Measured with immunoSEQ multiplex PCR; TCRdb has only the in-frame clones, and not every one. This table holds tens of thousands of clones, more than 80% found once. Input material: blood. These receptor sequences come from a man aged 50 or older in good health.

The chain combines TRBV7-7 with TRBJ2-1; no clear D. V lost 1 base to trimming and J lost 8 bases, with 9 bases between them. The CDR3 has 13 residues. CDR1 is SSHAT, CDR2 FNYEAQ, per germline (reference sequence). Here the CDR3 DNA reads TGTGCCAGCAGCTTAGGGTTGATGGATGAGCAGTTCTTC. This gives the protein CASSLGLMDEQFF.

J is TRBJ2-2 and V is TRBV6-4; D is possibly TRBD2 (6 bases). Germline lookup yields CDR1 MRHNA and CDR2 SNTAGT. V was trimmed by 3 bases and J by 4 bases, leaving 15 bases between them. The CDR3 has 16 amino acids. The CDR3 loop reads CASSEGSGGVTGELFF. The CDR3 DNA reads TGTGCCAGCAGTGAAGGGTCCGGGGGAGTCACCGGGGAGCTGTTTTTT.

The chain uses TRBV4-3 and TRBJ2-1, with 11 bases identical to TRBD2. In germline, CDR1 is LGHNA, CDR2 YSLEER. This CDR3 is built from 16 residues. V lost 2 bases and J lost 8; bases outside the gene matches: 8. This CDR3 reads CASSQYSGRAADEQFF. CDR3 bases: TGCGCCAGCAGCCAATATAGCGGGAGGGCTGCCGATGAGCAGTTCTTC.

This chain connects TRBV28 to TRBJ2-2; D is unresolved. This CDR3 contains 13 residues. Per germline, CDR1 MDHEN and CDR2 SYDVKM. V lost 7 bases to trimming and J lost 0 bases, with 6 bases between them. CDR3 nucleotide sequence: TGTGCCAGCACGAGCTCGAACACCGGGGAGCTGTTTTTT. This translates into CASTSSNTGELFF.

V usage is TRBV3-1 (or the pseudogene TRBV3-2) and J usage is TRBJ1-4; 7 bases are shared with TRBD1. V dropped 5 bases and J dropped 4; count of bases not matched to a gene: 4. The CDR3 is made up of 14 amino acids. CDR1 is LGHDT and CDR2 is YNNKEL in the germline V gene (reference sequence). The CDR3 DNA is TGTGCCAGCAGCTCCCGACAGGGTAATGAAAAACTGTTTTTT. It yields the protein CASSSRQGNEKLFF.

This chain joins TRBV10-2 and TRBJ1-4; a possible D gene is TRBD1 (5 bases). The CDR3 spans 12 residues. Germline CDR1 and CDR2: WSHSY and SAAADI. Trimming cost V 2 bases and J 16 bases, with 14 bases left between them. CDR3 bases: TGCGCCAGCAGTGAGGTGGCAGGGACGACGTTTTTT. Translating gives CASSEVAGTTFF.

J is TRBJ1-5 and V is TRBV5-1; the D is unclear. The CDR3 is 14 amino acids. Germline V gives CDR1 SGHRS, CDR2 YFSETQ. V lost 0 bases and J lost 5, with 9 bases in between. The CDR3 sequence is CASSLVGFDQPQHF. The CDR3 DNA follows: TGCGCCAGCAGCTTGGTTGGGTTCGATCAGCCCCAGCATTTT.